One TCR beta chain is described in this entry. Assay: immunoSEQ multiplex PCR; the TCRdb copy retains only in-frame clones and omits some. The top ten hold 1% to 1.5% of the sample, which has roughly 100,000 clones, approximately 90% seen once. This record comes from a study of T cell responses to AZD1222 COVID-19 vaccine. Germline V gene lookup returns CDR1 MNHEY and CDR2 SVGAGI. The CDR3 runs to 13 residues. V lost 6 bases and J 2 bases, leaving 9 bases between the germline ends. This receptor was obtained from an adult in good health. J is TRBJ2-3 and V is TRBV6-5; the D call may be TRBD1 or TRBD2 (5 bases each). The sequencing used peripheral blood, collected on day 0 of AZD1222 vaccination. The CDR3 here is CASRMGTTDTQYF. The CDR3 DNA reads TGTGCCAGCAGGATGGGGACCACAGATACGCAGTATTTT.